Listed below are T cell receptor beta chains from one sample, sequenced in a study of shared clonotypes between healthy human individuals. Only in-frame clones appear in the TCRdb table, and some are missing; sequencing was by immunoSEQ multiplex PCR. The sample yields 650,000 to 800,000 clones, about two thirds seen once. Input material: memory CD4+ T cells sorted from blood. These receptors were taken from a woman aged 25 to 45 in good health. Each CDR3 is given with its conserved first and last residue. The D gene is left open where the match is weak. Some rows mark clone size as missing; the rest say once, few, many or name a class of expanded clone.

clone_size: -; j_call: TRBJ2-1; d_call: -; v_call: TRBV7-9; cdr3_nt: TGTGCCAGCAGCTTAAATTGGGGGCTTACCTCCTACAATGAGCAGTTCTTC; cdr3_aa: CASSLNWGLTSYNEQFF
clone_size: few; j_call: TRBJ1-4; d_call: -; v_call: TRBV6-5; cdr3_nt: TGTGCCAGCAGGATGAACAGGGTGGCTCCTGAAAAACTGTTTTTT; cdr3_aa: CASRMNRVAPEKLFF
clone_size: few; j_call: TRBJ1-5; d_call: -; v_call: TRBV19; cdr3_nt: TGTGCCAGTTCTGGGAACAGGGCGAATCAGCCCCAGCATTTT; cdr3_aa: CASSGNRANQPQHF
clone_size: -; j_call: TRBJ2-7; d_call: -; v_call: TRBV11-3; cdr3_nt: TGTGCCAGCAGCTTGCCGGGATACGAGCAGTACTTC; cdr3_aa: CASSLPGYEQYF
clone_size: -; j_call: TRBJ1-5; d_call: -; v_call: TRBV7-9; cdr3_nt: TGTGCCAGCAGCTACAGTGATTATCAGCCCCAGCATTTT; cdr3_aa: CASSYSDYQPQHF
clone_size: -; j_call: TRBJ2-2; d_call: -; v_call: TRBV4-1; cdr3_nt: TGCGCCAGCAGCCAGCAAGCGGGGACACCTACCGGGGAGCTGTTTTTT; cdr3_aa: CASSQQAGTPTGELFF
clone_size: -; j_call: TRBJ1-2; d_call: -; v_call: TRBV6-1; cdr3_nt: TGTGCCAGCAGTGAATCGGTAGTCGGGGGGAACTATGGCTACACCTTC; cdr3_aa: CASSESVVGGNYGYTF
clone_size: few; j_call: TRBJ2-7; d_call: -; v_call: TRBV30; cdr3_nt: TGTGCCTGGAGTGTGGGGGACGAGCAGTACTTC; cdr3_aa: CAWSVGDEQYF
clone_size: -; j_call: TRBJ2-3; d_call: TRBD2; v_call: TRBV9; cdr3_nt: TGTGCCAGCAGCCGAGCGGGAGGGCTGGCAGATACGCAGTATTTT; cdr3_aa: CASSRAGGLADTQYF
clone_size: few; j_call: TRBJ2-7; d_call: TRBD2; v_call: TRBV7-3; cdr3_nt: TGTGCCAGCAGCCCCCAGCGGGAGGACGAGCAGTACTTC; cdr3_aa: CASSPQREDEQYF
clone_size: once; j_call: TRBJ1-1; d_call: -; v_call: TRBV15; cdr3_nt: TGTGCCACCAGCAGATCCGAGAAGAACACTGAAGCTTTCTTT; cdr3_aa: CATSRSEKNTEAFF
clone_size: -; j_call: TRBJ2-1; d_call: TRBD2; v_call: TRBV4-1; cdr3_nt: TGCGCCAGCAGCCAAGAAGGGCTAGCGGGAGGGTCACAAGGATACTACAATGAGCAGTTCTTC; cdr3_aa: CASSQEGLAGGSQGYYNEQFF
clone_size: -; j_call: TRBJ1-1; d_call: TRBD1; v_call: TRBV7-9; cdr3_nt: TGTGCCAGCAGCGGGACAGGGGCGTTCATGAACACTGAAGCTTTCTTT; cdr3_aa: CASSGTGAFMNTEAFF
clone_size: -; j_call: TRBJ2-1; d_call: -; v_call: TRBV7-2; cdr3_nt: TGTGCCAGCAGCCCCAACCCCGCCGGGACCCACTACAATGAGCAGTTCTTC; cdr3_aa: CASSPNPAGTHYNEQFF
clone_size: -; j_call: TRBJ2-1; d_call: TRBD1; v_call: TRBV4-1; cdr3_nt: TGCGCCAGCAGCCAACCCCGGGACAGGGTCCATGAGCAGTTCTTC; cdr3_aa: CASSQPRDRVHEQFF
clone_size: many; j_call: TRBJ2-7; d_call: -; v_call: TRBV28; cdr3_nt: TGTGCCAGCAGTTTGGGACGCACGGGGGAGCAGTACTTC; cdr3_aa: CASSLGRTGEQYF
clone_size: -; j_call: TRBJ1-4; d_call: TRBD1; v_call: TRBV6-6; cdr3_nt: TGTGCCAGCAGCCTGGGACAGGAGGAGGTGAAAAAACTGTTTTTT; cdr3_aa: CASSLGQEEVKKLFF
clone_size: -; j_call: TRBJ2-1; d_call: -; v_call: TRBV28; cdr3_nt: TGTGCCAGCAGCCTACCCCGGCGTAATGAGCAGTTCTTC; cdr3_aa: CASSLPRRNEQFF
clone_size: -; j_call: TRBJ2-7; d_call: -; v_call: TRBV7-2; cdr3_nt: TGTGCCAGCAGCTTAGCGGGGACGGGAAGCTCCTACGAGCAGTACTTC; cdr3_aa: CASSLAGTGSSYEQYF
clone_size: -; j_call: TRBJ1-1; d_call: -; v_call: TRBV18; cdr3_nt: TGTGCCAGCTCACCTAGGACCGTGACCCCGTTGAACACTGAAGCTTTCTTT; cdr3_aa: CASSPRTVTPLNTEAFF
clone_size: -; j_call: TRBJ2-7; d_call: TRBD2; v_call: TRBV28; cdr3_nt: TGTGCCAGCAGTTCCACGGGACTAGCGGGAGCTTCGAGCGAGCAGTACTTC; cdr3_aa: CASSSTGLAGASSEQYF
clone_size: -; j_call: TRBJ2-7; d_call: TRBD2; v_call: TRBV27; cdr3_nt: TGTGCCAGCAGTTTAGGCCCTGCGGGGGTATACGAGCAGTACTTC; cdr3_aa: CASSLGPAGVYEQYF
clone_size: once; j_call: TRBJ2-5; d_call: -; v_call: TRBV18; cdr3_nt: TGTGCCAGCTCACCACCCGGGACGATACCAGGGGAAGAGACCCAGTACTTC; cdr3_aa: CASSPPGTIPGEETQYF
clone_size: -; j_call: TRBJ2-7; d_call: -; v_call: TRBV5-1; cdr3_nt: TGCGCCAGCAGCTTATTAGGGGCGTCTGCTTCCTACGAGCAGTACTTC; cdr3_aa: CASSLLGASASYEQYF
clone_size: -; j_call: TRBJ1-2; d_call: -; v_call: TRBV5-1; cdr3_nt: TGCGCCAGCAGCTTGGGGGGGAACTATGGCTACACCTTC; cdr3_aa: CASSLGGNYGYTF
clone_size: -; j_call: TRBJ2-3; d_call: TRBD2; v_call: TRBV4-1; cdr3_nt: TGCGCCAGCAGCCGGACTAGCGGGATGGGAGATACGCAGTATTTT; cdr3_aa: CASSRTSGMGDTQYF
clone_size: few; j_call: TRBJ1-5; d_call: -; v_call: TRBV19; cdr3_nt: TGTGCCAGCACGGAGGGTTATCAGCCCCAGCATTTT; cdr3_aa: CASTEGYQPQHF
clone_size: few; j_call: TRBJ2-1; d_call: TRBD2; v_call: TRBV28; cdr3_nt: TGTGCCAGCAGTCCCATCCTAGCGGGAGCGGGATACAATGAGCAGTTCTTC; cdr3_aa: CASSPILAGAGYNEQFF
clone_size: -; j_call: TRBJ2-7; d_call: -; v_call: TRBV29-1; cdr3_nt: TGCAGCGTCATAGTGGTCGGGAAAGTTATATACGAGCAGTACTTC; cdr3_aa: CSVIVVGKVIYEQYF
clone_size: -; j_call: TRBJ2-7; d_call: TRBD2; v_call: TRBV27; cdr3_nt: TGTGCCAGCAGTTTTTCTAGCGGAATCTACGAGCAGTACTTC; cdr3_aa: CASSFSSGIYEQYF
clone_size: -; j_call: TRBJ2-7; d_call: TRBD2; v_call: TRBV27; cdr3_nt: TGTGCCAGCAGTTCCATTAGGACTAGCGGGAGTTGGGGCGAGCAGTACTTC; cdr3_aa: CASSSIRTSGSWGEQYF
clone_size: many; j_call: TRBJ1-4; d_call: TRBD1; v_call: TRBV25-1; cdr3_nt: TGTGCCAGGGGGACAGGGGATGTCTCTCATGAAAAACTGTTTTTT; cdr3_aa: CARGTGDVSHEKLFF
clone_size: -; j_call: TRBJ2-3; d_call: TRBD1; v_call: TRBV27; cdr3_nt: TGTGCCAGCAGTAAACAGGGGGCATGGGATACGCAGTATTTT; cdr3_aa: CASSKQGAWDTQYF
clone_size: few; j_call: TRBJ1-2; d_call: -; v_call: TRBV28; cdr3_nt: TGTGCCAGCAGTTCAGGGGTTAACTATGGCTACACCTTC; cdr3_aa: CASSSGVNYGYTF
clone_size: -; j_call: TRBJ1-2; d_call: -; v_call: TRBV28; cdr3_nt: TGTGCCAGCCGTACGATGGTGCCCCCGGCCGGCTACACCTTC; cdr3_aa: CASRTMVPPAGYTF
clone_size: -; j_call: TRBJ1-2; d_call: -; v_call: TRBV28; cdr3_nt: TGTGCCAGCACCGGGAGCGGCCGTCTGTATGGCTACACCTTC; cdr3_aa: CASTGSGRLYGYTF
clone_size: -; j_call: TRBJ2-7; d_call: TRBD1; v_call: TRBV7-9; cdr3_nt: TGTGCCAGCAGCGCGGGACAGGGCAGCTCCTACGAGCAGTACTTC; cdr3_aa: CASSAGQGSSYEQYF
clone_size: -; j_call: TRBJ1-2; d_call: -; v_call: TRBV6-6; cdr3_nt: TGTGCCAGCAGTTACGAGCGGGGGGGCTACACCTTC; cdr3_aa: CASSYERGGYTF
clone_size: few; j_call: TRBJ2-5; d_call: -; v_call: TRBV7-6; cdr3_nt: TGTGCCAGCAGCCCCCGTCTCGGGAGCAAGCAAGAGACCCAGTACTTC; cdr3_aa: CASSPRLGSKQETQYF
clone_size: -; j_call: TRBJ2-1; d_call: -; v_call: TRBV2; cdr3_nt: TGTGCCAGCAGTGAAAGGGCTAGGAAGCACAATGAGCAGTTCTTC; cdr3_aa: CASSERARKHNEQFF
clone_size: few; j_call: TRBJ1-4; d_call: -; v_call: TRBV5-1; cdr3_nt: TGCGCCAGCAGCTTGCTGGGTAATGAAAAACTGTTTTTT; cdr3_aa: CASSLLGNEKLFF
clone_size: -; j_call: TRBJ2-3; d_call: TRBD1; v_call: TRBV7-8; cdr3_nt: TGTGCCAGCAGCCGGGACAGGGGTCCATCAGATACGCAGTATTTT; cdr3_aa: CASSRDRGPSDTQYF
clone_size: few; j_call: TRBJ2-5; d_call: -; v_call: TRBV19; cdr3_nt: TGTGCCAGTAGTATGGCCGGGACTGCACAAGAGACCCAGTACTTC; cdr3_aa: CASSMAGTAQETQYF
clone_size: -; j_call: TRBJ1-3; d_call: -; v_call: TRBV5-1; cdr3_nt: TGCGCCAGCAGCTTTAACACCGGAAACACCATATATTTT; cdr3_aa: CASSFNTGNTIYF
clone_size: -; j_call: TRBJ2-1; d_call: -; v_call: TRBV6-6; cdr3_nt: TGTGCCAGCACTTCCTGGGAGAGGGCTGGGCAGTTCTTC; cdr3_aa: CASTSWERAGQFF
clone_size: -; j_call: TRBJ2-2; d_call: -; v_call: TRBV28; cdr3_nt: TGTGCCAGCAGTTTCGGAGGGGCGAACACCGGGGAGCTGTTTTTT; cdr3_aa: CASSFGGANTGELFF
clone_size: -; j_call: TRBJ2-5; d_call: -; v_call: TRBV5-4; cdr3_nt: TGTGCCAGCAGCTTGGGGGGTAGGGGGGCTATGAAGACCCAGTACTTC; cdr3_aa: CASSLGGRGAMKTQYF
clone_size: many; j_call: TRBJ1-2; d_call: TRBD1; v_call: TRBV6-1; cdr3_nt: TGTGCCAGCAGTGAAGCAGTGACAGGGAACTATGGCTACACCTTC; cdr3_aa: CASSEAVTGNYGYTF
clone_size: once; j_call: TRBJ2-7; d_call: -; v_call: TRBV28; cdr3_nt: TGTGCCAGCAGACCGGGACCCTCCCCCTACGAGCAGTACTTC; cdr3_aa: CASRPGPSPYEQYF
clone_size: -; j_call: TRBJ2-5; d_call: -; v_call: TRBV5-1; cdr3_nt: TGCGCCAGCAGCTTTCCGGGAAGCAGGGAGACCCAGTACTTC; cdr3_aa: CASSFPGSRETQYF
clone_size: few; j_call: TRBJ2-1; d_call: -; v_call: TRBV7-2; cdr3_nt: TGTGCCAGCAGCCTAAACGGGGTCCAAGGCTACAATGAGCAGTTCTTC; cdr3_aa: CASSLNGVQGYNEQFF
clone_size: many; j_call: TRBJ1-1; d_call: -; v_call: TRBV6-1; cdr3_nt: TGTGCCAGCAGATACCGGGACATTACCCGGCGGGCTTTCTTT; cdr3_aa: CASRYRDITRRAFF
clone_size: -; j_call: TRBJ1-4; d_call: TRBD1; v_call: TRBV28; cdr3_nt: TGTGCCAGCAGTTTACTTGGGACAGGGGACGAAAAACTGTTTTTT; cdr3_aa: CASSLLGTGDEKLFF
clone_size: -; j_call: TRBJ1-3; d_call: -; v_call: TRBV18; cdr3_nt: TGTGCCAGCTCACTGGAGACCGCCTTCTTCTCTGGAAACACCATATATTTT; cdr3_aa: CASSLETAFFSGNTIYF
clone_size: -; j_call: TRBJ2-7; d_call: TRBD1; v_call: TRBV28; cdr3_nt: TGTGCCAGCAGCCCCGGGACAGGGTTTGGCGAGCAGTACTTC; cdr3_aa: CASSPGTGFGEQYF
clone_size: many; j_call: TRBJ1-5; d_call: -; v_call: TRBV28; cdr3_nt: TGTGCCAGCAAGGTGGGCAGTGATCAGCCCCAGCATTTT; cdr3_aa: CASKVGSDQPQHF
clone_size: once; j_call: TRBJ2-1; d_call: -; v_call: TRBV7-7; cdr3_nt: TGTGCCAGCAGCAGGGGCCCCGGCCCGGGCGAGCAGTTCTTC; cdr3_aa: CASSRGPGPGEQFF
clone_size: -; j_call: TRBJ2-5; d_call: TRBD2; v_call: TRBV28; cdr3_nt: TGTGCCAGCAGCCTGGGGGGGGTAGGCCAAGAGACCCAGTACTTC; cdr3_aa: CASSLGGVGQETQYF
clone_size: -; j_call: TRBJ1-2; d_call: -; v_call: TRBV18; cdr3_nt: TGTGCCAGCTCCACCAACGTGGAAACTAACTATGGCTACACCTTC; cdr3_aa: CASSTNVETNYGYTF
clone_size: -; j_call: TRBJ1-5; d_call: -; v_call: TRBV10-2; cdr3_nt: TGCGCCAGCAGTGAGGAGGTAGGGGAAGGAAGCAATCAGCCCCAGCATTTT; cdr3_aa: CASSEEVGEGSNQPQHF